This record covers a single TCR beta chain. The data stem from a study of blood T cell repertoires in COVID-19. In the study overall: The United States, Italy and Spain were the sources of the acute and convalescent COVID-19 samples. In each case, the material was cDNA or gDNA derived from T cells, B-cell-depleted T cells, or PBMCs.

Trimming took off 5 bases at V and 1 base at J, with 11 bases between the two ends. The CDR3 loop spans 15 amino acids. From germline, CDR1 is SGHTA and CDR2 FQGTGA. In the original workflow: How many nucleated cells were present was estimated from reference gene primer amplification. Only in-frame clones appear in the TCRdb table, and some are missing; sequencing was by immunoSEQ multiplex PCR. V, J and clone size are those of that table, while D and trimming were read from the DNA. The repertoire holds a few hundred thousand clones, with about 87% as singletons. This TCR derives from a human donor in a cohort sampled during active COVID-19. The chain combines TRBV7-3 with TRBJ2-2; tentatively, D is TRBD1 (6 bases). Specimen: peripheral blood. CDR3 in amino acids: CASSATGGNTGELFF. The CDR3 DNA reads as TGTGCCAGCAGCGCGACAGGCGGGAACACCGGGGAGCTGTTTTTT.